This T cell receptor (beta chain) came from a study of lymphopenia after photon versus proton radiotherapy. On this clone: Its specificity is unknown.

Study results and limitations: Photon-treated patients lost naive T cells and TCR diversity; proton-treated stayed stable. After lymphocyte nadir, photon-treated repertoires showed oligoclonal expansion, especially CD8+ Temra.

The CDR3 extends over 15 amino acids. Germline CDR1 MNHEY, CDR2 SMNVEV (reference sequence). V was trimmed by 3 bases and J by 6 bases, leaving 15 bases between them. Sequencing was performed with immunoSEQ multiplex PCR; in TCRdb, only in-frame clones are kept and a portion is missing. The data hold about 40,000 clones, with under 85% observed a single time. This TCR came from a woman aged 70 to 79 with pancreatic cancer. Specimen: peripheral blood, collected from a patient treated with proton-based radiotherapy. The chain links TRBV27 to TRBJ1-5, with D unresolved. CDR3 in DNA: TGTGCCAGCAGTTTTGAAGGTTCGGGCGGTCAGCCCCAGCATTTT. It specifies CASSFEGSGGQPQHF.